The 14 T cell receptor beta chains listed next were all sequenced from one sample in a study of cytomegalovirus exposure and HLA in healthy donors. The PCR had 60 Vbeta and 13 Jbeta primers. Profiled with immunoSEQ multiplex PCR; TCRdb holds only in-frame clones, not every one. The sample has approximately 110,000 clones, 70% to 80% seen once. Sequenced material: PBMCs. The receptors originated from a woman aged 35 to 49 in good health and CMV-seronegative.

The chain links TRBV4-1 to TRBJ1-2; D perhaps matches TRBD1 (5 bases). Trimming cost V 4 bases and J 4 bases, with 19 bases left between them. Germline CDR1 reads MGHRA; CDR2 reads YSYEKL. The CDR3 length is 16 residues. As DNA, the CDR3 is TGCGCCAGCAGCCCCCCCGATGTAGGGGTGGGCTATGGCTACACCTTC. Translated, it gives CASSPPDVGVGYGYTF.

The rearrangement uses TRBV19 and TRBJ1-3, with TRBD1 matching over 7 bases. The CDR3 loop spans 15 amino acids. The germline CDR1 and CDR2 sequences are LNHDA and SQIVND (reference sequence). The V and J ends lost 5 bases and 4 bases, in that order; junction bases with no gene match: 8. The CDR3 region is CASSRRGQFGNTIYF. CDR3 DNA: TGTGCCAGTAGTCGACGGGGACAGTTCGGAAACACCATATATTTT.

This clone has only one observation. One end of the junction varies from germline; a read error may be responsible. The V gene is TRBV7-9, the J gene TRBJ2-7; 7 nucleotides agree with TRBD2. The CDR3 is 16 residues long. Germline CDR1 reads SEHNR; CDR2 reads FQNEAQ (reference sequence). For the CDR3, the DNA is TGTTCCAGCAGCTTAGCAGGCGGGGGTGGGTCCTACGAGCAGTACTTC. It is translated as CSSSLAGGGGSYEQYF.

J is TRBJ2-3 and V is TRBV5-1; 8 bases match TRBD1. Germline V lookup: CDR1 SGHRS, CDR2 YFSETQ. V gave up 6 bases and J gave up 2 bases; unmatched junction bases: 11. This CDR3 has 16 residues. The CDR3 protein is CASTLQGGPDTDTQYF. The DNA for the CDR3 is TGCGCCAGCACCTTACAGGGGGGCCCCGACACAGATACGCAGTATTTT.

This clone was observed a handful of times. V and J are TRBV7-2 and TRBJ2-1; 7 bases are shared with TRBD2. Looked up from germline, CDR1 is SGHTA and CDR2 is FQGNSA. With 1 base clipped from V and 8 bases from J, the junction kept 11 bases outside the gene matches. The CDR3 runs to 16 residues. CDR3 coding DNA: TGTGCCAGCAGCTTAGACGGGGCTAGCGGAGGCGATGAGCAGTTCTTC. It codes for CASSLDGASGGDEQFF.

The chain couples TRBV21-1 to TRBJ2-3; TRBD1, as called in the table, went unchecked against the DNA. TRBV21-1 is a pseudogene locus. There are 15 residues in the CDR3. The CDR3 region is CASSKQGDKTDTQYF. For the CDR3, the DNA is TGTGCCAGCAGCAAACAGGGGGATAAAACAGATACGCAGTATTTT.

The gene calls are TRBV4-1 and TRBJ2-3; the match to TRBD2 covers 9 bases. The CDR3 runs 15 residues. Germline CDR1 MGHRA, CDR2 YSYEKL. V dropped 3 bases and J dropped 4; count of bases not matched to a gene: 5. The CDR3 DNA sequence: TGCGCCAGCAGCCAGGGCGGGGGGGGCGCAGATACGCAGTATTTT. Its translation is CASSQGGGGADTQYF.

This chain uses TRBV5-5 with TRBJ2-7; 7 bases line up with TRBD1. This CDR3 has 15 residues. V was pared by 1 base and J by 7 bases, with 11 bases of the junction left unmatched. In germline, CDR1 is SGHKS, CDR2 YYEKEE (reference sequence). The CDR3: CASSLWQGEPREQYF. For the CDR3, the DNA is TGTGCCAGCAGCTTGTGGCAGGGGGAGCCAAGGGAGCAGTACTTC.

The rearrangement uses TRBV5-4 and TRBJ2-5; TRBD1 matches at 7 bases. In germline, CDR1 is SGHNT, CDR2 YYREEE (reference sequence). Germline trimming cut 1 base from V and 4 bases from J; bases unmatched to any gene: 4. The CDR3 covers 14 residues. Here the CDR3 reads CASSLLGGGETQYF. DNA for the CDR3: TGTGCCAGCAGCTTGCTAGGGGGCGGAGAGACCCAGTACTTC.

CDR3 sequence: CASSFYGQAAGNQPQHF. For the CDR3, the DNA is TGTGCCAGCAGCTTCTACGGACAGGCCGCCGGCAATCAGCCCCAGCATTTT. The rearrangement links TRBV5-5 to TRBJ1-5, with 7 bases fitting TRBD1. This CDR3 is 17 amino acids long. Looked up from germline, CDR1 is SGHKS and CDR2 is YYEKEE (reference sequence). V was pared by 2 bases and J by 2 bases, with 10 bases of the junction left unmatched. The entire variable domain, with the rest obtained from reference TRBV5-5 and TRBJ1-5, is as follows: DAGVTQSPTHLIKTRGQQVTLRCSPISGHKSVSWYQQVLGQGPQFIFQYYEKEERGRGNFPDRFSARQFPNYSSELNVNALLLGDSALYLCASSFYGQAAGNQPQHFGDGTRLSIL.

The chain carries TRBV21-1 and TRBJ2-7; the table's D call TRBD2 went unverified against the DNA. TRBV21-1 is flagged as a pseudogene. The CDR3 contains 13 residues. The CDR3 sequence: CASSTGISYEQYF. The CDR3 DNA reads TGTGCCAGCAGCACCGGGATCTCCTACGAGCAGTACTTC.

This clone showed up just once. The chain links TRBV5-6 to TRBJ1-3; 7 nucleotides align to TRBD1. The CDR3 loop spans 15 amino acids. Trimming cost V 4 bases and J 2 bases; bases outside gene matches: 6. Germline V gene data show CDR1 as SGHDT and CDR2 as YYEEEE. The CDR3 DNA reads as TGTGCCAGCAGCATAGGGACAGCCCCTGGAAACACCATATATTTT. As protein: CASSIGTAPGNTIYF.

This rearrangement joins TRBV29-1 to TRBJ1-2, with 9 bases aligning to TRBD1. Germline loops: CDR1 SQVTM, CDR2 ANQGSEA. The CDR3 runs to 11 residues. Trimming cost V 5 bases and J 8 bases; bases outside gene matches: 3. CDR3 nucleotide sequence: TGCAGCGTTTGGACAGGGGACGGCTACACCTTC. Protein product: CSVWTGDGYTF.

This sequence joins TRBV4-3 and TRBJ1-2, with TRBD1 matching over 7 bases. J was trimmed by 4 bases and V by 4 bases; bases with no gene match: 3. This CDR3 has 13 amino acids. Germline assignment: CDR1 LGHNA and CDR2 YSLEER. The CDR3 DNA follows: TGCGCCAGCAGCCCAGCAGGGGGCTATGGCTACACCTTC. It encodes CASSPAGGYGYTF.